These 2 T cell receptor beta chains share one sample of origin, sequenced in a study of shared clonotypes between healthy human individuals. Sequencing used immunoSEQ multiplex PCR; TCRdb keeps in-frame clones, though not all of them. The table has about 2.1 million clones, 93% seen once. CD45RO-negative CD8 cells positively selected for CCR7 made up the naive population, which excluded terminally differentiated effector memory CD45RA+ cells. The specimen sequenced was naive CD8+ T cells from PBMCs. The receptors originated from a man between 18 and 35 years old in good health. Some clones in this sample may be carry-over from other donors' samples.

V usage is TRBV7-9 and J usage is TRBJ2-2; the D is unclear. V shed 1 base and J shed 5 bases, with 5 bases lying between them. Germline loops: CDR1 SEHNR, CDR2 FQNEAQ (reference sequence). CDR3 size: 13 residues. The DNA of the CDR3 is TGTGCCAGCAGCTTAGGCTGGACCGGGGAGCTGTTTTTT. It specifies CASSLGWTGELFF.

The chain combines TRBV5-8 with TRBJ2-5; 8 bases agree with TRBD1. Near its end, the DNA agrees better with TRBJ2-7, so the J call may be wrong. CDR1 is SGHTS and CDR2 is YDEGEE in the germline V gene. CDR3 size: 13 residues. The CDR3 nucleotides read TGTGCCAGCAGCTACGGGACAGGCTACGAGCAGTACTTC. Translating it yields CASSYGTGYEQYF.